A single sample is the source of the 13 T cell receptor beta chains below, sequenced in a study of blood T cell repertoires in COVID-19. Clones were read by immunoSEQ multiplex PCR, and TCRdb kept only the in-frame ones, dropping some. The sample has tens of thousands of clones; 80% to 90% are singletons. The sample was peripheral blood. Source of these receptors: a woman aged 55-70 years with COVID-19, enrolled during active disease.

This clone was detected only once. The chain couples TRBV27 to TRBJ2-7, with 9 bases lining up with TRBD1. CDR3 length equals 17 residues. CDR1 MNHEY and CDR2 SMNVEV come from the germline V gene (reference sequence). After removal of 0 bases from V and 4 bases from J, the junction contained 10 bases not matched to a gene. CDR3 bases: TGTGCCAGCAGTTTATCCACCGGGACAGGGAAGGAGTACGAGCAGTACTTC. This gives the protein CASSLSTGTGKEYEQYF.

The chain joins TRBV7-2 to TRBJ1-1; D might be TRBD1 (5 bases). V lost 5 bases, J lost 3 bases, and 13 bases lay in between. Germline-derived CDR1 and CDR2 are SGHTA and FQGNSA. The CDR3 is made up of 14 amino acids. This CDR3 is CASSALWGDTEAFF. The CDR3 nucleotides are TGTGCCAGCAGCGCCCTGTGGGGGGACACTGAAGCTTTCTTT.

The V and J genes are TRBV6-5 and TRBJ2-3, with D possibly being TRBD2 (5 bases). Germline V CDR1 and CDR2: MNHEY, SVGAGI. V was clipped by 0 bases and J by 3 bases, with 10 bases between them. The CDR3 sequence is 15 residues long. CDR3: CASSYSTSGTDTQYF. DNA of the CDR3: TGTGCCAGCAGTTACTCGACCAGCGGTACAGATACGCAGTATTTT.

The chain uses TRBV12-3 or TRBV12-4 and TRBJ2-7; a weak D match, TRBD1 (5 bases). V lost 7 bases and J 5 bases, leaving 12 bases between the germline ends. This CDR3 is 12 amino acids long. The CDR3 DNA is TGTGCCAGCACCACGACAGCCCACGAGCAGTACTTC. Translation: CASTTTAHEQYF.

This sequence joins TRBV5-6 and TRBJ2-6, with D perhaps matching TRBD2 (6 bases). V was pared by 1 base and J by 0 bases, with 11 bases between. The CDR3 extends over 17 amino acids. Per the germline V gene, CDR1 is SGHDT and CDR2 is YYEEEE. The CDR3 spells CASSLRSGSSGANVLTF. CDR3 in DNA: TGTGCCAGCAGCTTGCGTAGCGGTAGCTCTGGGGCCAACGTCCTGACTTTC. The whole variable domain, filled in from reference TRBV5-6 and TRBJ2-6, reads DAGVTQSPTHLIKTRGQQVTLRCSPKSGHDTVSWYQQALGQGPQFIFQYYEEEERQRGNFPDRFSGHQFPNYSSELNVNALLLGDSALYLCASSLRSGSSGANVLTFGAGSRLTVL.

In its sample, this clone was seen a few times. This chain links TRBV5-4 with TRBJ2-5; 9 nucleotides match TRBD2. The V gene's germline CDR1 is SGHNT and CDR2 YYREEE (reference sequence). V lost 4 bases, J lost 1 base, and 20 bases stayed unmatched. This CDR3 comprises 20 residues. The CDR3 protein is CASSPSLGLAPPGAQETQYF. The DNA for the CDR3 is TGTGCCAGCAGCCCGTCCCTCGGACTAGCGCCTCCAGGGGCCCAAGAGACCCAGTACTTC. The full variable domain, rest sourced from reference TRBV5-4 and TRBJ2-5, is ETGVTQSPTHLIKTRGQQVTLRCSSQSGHNTVSWYQQALGQGPQFIFQYYREEENGRGNFPPRFSGLQFPNYSSELNVNALELDDSALYLCASSPSLGLAPPGAQETQYFGPGTRLLVL.

The genes are TRBV11-2 and TRBJ1-1; 8 bases map to TRBD1. The CDR3 is 14 amino acids. V lost 5 bases, J lost 1 base, and 3 bases stayed unmatched. Germline V gene lookup returns CDR1 SGHAT and CDR2 FQNNGV. CDR3 in DNA: TGTGCCAGCAGCCACAGGGGGTGGAACACTGAAGCTTTCTTT. Amino acids: CASSHRGWNTEAFF.

The rearrangement joins TRBV12-3 or TRBV12-4 to TRBJ1-2; 12 positions match TRBD1. CDR3 length: 13 residues. Unmatched junction bases numbered 1, after V lost 5 bases and J lost 6 bases. The DNA for the CDR3 is TGTGCCAGCAGTGGGACAGGGGGCGATGGCTACACCTTC. Translation: CASSGTGGDGYTF.

This chain links TRBV28 with TRBJ2-3; TRBD2 might be the D (5 bases). The CDR3 is made up of 15 amino acids. Trimming cost V 4 bases and J 5 bases, with 16 bases left between them. Germline V gene sequence: CDR1 MDHEN, CDR2 SYDVKM. CDR3 in DNA: TGTGCCAGCAGTTCCCCTTTGCGGGCTATAGATACGCAGTATTTT. It translates to CASSSPLRAIDTQYF.

This clone has just a few counts. This chain links TRBV7-8 with TRBJ1-5; 10 nucleotides align to TRBD1. V was pared by 5 bases and J by 3 bases, with 7 bases of the junction left unmatched. CDR1 and CDR2 (germline): SGHVS, FQNEAQ. This CDR3 comprises 16 residues. The CDR3 here is CASSLEDRGNNQPQHF. In nucleotides, the CDR3 is TGTGCCAGCAGCCTAGAGGACAGGGGGAACAATCAGCCCCAGCATTTT.

The chain uses TRBV27 and TRBJ1-2; 8 bases align to TRBD1. This CDR3 has 13 residues. Germline trimming cut 2 bases from V and 7 bases from J; bases unmatched to any gene: 3. Germline CDR1 is MNHEY and CDR2 is SMNVEV (reference sequence). The CDR3 bases are TGTGCCAGCAGTTTACAGGGGGCGCCTGGCTACACCTTC. This translates into CASSLQGAPGYTF.

This clone was detected a few times. V and J are TRBV4-1 and TRBJ1-2; 12 nucleotides match TRBD1. V trimming: 0 bases; J trimming: 7 bases; junction bases outside the gene matches: 9. The CDR3 covers 17 residues. Germline V lookup: CDR1 MGHRA, CDR2 YSYEKL. CDR3 sequence: CASSQDRGTGGASGYTF. The DNA for the CDR3 is TGCGCCAGCAGCCAAGATAGGGGGACAGGGGGCGCGAGTGGCTACACCTTC.

The chain is built from TRBV4-2 and TRBJ1-6; 7 nucleotides match TRBD1. Germline CDR1 LGHNA, CDR2 YNFKEQ. The CDR3 consists of 15 residues. V dropped 3 bases and J dropped 5; count of bases not matched to a gene: 4. CDR3 protein: CASSQMTGNNSPLHF. The CDR3 DNA reads as TGTGCCAGCAGCCAGATGACAGGGAATAATTCACCCCTCCACTTT.